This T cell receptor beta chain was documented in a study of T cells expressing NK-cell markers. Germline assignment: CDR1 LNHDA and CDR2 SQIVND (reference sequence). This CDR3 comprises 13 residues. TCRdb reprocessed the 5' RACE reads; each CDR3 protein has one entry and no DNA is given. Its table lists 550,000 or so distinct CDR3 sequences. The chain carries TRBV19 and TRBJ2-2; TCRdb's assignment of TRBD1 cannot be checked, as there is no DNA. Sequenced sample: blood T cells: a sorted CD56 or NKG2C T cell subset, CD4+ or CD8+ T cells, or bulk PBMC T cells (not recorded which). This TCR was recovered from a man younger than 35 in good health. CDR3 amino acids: CASSIPGREELFF.